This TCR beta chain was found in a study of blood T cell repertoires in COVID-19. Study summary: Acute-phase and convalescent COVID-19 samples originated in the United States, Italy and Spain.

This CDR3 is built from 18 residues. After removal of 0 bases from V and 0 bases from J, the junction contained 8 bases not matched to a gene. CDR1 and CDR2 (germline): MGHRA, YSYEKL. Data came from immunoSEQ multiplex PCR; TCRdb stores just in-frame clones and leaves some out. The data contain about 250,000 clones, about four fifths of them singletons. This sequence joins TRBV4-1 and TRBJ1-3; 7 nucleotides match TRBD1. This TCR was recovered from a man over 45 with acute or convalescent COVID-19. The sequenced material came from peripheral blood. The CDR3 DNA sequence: TGCGCCAGCAGCCAAGAAGGGACAGCCTCACTCTCTGGAAACACCATATATTTT. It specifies CASSQEGTASLSGNTIYF.